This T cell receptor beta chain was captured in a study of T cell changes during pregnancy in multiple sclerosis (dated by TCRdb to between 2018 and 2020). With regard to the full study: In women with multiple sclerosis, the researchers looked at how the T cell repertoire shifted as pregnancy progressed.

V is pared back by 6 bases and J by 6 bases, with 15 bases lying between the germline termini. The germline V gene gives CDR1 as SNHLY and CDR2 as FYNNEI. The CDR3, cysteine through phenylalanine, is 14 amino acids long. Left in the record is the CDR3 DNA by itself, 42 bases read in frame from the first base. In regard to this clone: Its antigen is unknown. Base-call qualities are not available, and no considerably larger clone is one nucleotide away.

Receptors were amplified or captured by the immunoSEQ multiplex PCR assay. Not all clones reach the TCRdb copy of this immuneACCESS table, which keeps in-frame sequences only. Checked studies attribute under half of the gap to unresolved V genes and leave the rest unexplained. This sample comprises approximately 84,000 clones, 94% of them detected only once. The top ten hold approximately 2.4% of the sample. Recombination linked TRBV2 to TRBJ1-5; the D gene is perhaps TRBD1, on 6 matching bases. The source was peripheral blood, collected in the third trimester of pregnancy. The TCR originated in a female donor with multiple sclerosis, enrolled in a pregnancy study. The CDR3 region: CASRDRTGGQPQHF. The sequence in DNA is TGTGCCAGCAGAGACAGGACGGGAGGTCAGCCCCAGCATTTT.